The text below deals with one T cell receptor beta chain. Sequencing was performed with immunoSEQ multiplex PCR; in TCRdb, only in-frame clones are kept and a portion is missing. This table holds 1,100,000 or so clones, 75% to 85% found once. The data are from a study of shared clonotypes between healthy human individuals. This CDR3 spans 15 amino acids. The germline V gene has CDR1 KGHSH and CDR2 LQKENI. V lost 0 bases to trimming and J lost 10 bases; unmatched junction nucleotides: 8. The genes are TRBV18 and TRBJ2-1, with 8 bases aligning to TRBD2. This sequence was found in a young man in good health. Some clones in this sample may be carry-over from other donors' samples. Sequencing was carried out using memory CD4+ T cells from PBMCs. Subset in this sample: CD45RA-negative fraction. CDR3 DNA: TGTGCCAGCTCACCACCGGGACTAGACATCGTAGAGCAGTTCTTC. Translated, it gives CASSPPGLDIVEQFF.